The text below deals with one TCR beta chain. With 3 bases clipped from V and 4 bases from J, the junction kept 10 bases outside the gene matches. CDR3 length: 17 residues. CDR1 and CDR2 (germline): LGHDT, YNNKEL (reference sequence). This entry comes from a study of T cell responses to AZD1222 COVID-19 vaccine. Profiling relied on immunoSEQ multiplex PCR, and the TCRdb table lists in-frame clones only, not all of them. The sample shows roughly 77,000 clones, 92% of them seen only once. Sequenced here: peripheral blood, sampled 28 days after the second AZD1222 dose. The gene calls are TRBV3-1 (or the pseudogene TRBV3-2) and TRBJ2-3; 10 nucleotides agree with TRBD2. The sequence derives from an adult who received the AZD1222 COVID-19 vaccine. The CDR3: CASSHGLAASGADTQYF. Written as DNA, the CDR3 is TGTGCCAGCAGCCATGGACTAGCGGCTTCTGGAGCAGATACGCAGTATTTT.